This T cell receptor (beta chain) appears in the sequencing data of a study of blood T cell repertoires in COVID-19. Study-level information: The United States, Italy and Spain were the sources of the acute and convalescent COVID-19 samples.

In germline, CDR1 is KGHSH, CDR2 LQKENI. Trimming left V 2 bases short and J 1 base short, with 6 bases between. This CDR3 is built from 14 residues. TCRdb's table, derived via immunoSEQ multiplex PCR, lists solely in-frame clones and lacks some. The table lists about 180,000 clones, around 80% of them singletons. V is TRBV18 and J is TRBJ1-5; D unresolved. The TCR originated in a man between 60 and 70 years old who had been exposed to COVID-19. Sequencing was carried out using PBMCs or T cells enriched from blood (not recorded which). CDR3: CASSPVQSNQPQHF. In DNA form, the CDR3 reads TGTGCCAGCTCACCAGTGCAGAGCAATCAGCCCCAGCATTTT.